The next 14 T cell receptor beta chains were all read from a single sample in a study of T cell clones after liver transplantation. Sequenced by immunoSEQ multiplex PCR; TCRdb stores in-frame clones only, minus some. The table lists tens of thousands of clones, approximately 84% of them singletons. The input for sequencing was CD8+ T cells from blood, taken roughly 55 months after liver transplant. Every receptor here comes from a human patient who received a liver transplant. Among the T cells, some may be from the graft donor.

The chain employs TRBV27 and TRBJ2-1; D may be TRBD1 (6 bases). The CDR3 sequence is 15 residues long. V lost 4 bases, J lost 6 bases, and 16 bases lay in between. The germline CDR1 and CDR2 sequences are MNHEY and SMNVEV (reference sequence). CDR3 region: CASSSHRGGLNEQFF. CDR3 in DNA: TGTGCCAGCAGTTCACACAGAGGGGGTCTCAATGAGCAGTTCTTC.

The chain carries TRBV5-5 and TRBJ2-7, with D hard to call. The length of the CDR3 is 13 residues. CDR1 is SGHKS, CDR2 YYEKEE, per germline (reference sequence). V gave up 4 bases and J gave up 3 bases, with 11 bases separating them. The CDR3 is CASSHTDLYEQYF. In nucleotides, the CDR3 is TGTGCCAGCAGCCATACGGACCTCTACGAGCAGTACTTC.

This chain connects TRBV27 to TRBJ1-6; perhaps TRBD1 as D (6 bases). Germline V gives CDR1 MNHEY, CDR2 SMNVEV (reference sequence). V was trimmed by 1 base and J by 4 bases, leaving 11 bases between them. The CDR3 runs to 16 residues. The CDR3 DNA is TGTGCCAGCAGTTTATGGGGGGGGGCTTATAATTCACCCCTCCACTTT. Translation: CASSLWGGAYNSPLHF.

This rearrangement joins TRBV4-2 to TRBJ2-1; D possibly matches TRBD1 or TRBD2 (5 bases each). The CDR3 covers 15 residues. CDR1 is LGHNA and CDR2 is YNFKEQ in the germline V gene. V shed 1 base and J shed 0 bases, with 7 bases lying between them. Written as DNA, the CDR3 is TGTGCCAGCAGCCAAGGGGGGACCTCCTACAATGAGCAGTTCTTC. This translates into CASSQGGTSYNEQFF.

This clone is judged medium-sized. This chain joins TRBV19 and TRBJ1-1; D is uncertain. In germline, CDR1 is LNHDA, CDR2 SQIVND (reference sequence). The CDR3 spans 11 residues. The V end lost 7 bases, the J end lost 11 bases, and 14 bases lay between the germline ends. The CDR3 DNA follows: TGTGCCAGTACCGGACCCCAGGTGGCTTTCTTT. This translates into CASTGPQVAFF.

This sequence joins TRBV15 and TRBJ1-6, with D hard to call. The CDR3 contains 16 residues. Germline CDR1 is LNHNV and CDR2 is YYDKDF (reference sequence). Trimming took 0 bases from V and 4 from J, leaving 10 bases between them. Here the CDR3 DNA reads TGTGCCACCAGCAGAGACCGGGTCAGTTATAATTCACCCCTCCACTTT. As protein: CATSRDRVSYNSPLHF. The full variable domain, in which reference TRBV15 and TRBJ1-6 provide the parts outside the CDR3, is DAMVIQNPRYQVTQFGKPVTLSCSQTLNHNVMYWYQQKSSQAPKLLFHYYDKDFNNEADTPDNFQSRRPNTSFCFLDIRSPGLGDTAMYLCATSRDRVSYNSPLHFGNGTRLTVT.

The J gene is TRBJ1-1, the V gene TRBV19; 7 bases line up with TRBD1. The CDR3 totals 18 residues. The J segment lost 0 bases and the V segment lost 5 bases, leaving 15 bases of the junction unmatched. The V gene's germline CDR1 is LNHDA and CDR2 SQIVND (reference sequence). CDR3 loop: CASSPHRGGGAMNTEAFF. As DNA, the CDR3 is TGTGCCAGTAGTCCCCACAGGGGAGGAGGAGCAATGAACACTGAAGCTTTCTTT. Variable domain in full (rest from reference TRBV19 and TRBJ1-1): DGGITQSPKYLFRKEGQNVTLSCEQNLNHDAMYWYRQDPGQGLRLIYYSQIVNDFQKGDIAEGYSVSREKKESFPLTVTSAQKNPTAFYLCASSPHRGGGAMNTEAFFGQGTRLTVV.

V and J are TRBV28 and TRBJ2-4; 10 bases fit TRBD1. CDR1 is MDHEN and CDR2 is SYDVKM in the germline V gene. J lost 0 bases, V lost 3 bases, and 8 bases had no gene match. The CDR3 sequence is 18 residues long. The CDR3 loop is CASSFDRGQDKAKNIQYF. The DNA of the CDR3 is TGTGCCAGCAGTTTCGACAGGGGGCAAGATAAAGCCAAAAACATTCAGTACTTC.

This clone has a single count. V and J are TRBV6-1 and TRBJ2-7, with unresolved D. The CDR3 extends over 10 amino acids. V shed 4 bases and J shed 5 bases, with 3 bases lying between them. Germline assignment: CDR1 MNHNS and CDR2 SASEGT. The CDR3 coding sequence is TGTGCCAGCAGTGTCAACGAGCAGTACTTC. This gives the protein CASSVNEQYF.

This chain joins TRBV6-5 and TRBJ2-2; no reliable D call. Germline V CDR1 and CDR2: MNHEY, SVGAGI. The CDR3 totals 13 residues. The V end lost 2 bases, the J end lost 4 bases, and 5 bases lay between the germline ends. The DNA for the CDR3 is TGTGCCAGCAGTTACAGGGCCACCGGGGAGCTGTTTTTT. This translates into CASSYRATGELFF.

V is TRBV10-2 and J is TRBJ2-7, with no clear D. Trimming left V 4 bases short and J 0 bases short, with 7 bases between. Germline V gene sequence: CDR1 WSHSY, CDR2 SAAADI. This CDR3 is built from 13 residues. The CDR3 here is CASSVHTSYEQYF. The CDR3, as DNA: TGCGCCAGCAGTGTCCACACCTCCTACGAGCAGTACTTC.

J is TRBJ2-3 and V is TRBV4-1; 9 nucleotides agree with TRBD2. J was trimmed by 5 bases and V by 3 bases; bases with no gene match: 3. Germline CDR1 and CDR2: MGHRA and YSYEKL. The CDR3 totals 14 residues. The CDR3 here is CASSQAGGGDTQYF. The CDR3, as DNA: TGCGCCAGCAGCCAGGCGGGGGGGGGAGATACGCAGTATTTT.

The rearrangement uses TRBV10-3 and TRBJ1-5, with a tentative D call TRBD1 (6 bases). Deletions cut 0 bases from V and 3 bases from J, with 9 bases between. The CDR3 is 15 amino acids. The germline CDR1 and CDR2 sequences are ENHRY and SYGVKD. The CDR3 DNA reads as TGTGCCATCAGTGAGTCTGGGGACATCAATCAGCCCCAGCATTTT. Its protein product is CAISESGDINQPQHF.

V usage is TRBV6-5 and J usage is TRBJ1-4, with 8 nucleotides matching TRBD1. Germline loops: CDR1 MNHEY, CDR2 SVGAGI. The CDR3 runs to 15 residues. The ends lost 6 bases at V and 6 bases at J; junction bases unmatched: 9. DNA for the CDR3: TGTGCCAGCAGGGACTCGGACAGGGCCGATGAAAAACTGTTTTTT. This sequence encodes CASRDSDRADEKLFF.